Presented here are 14 T cell receptor beta chains from one specimen sequenced in a study of CD8 T cells in ankylosing spondylitis. TCRdb itself ran the 5' RACE reads through MiXCR, one entry per CDR3 protein. Here the sample spans 31,000 or so distinct CDR3 sequences, more than 30% being singletons. The sample taken for sequencing was synovial fluid, either unsorted or a sorted T cell fraction (not recorded which). The source of these receptors is a male donor with ankylosing spondylitis.

In its sample, this clonotype was seen many times. CDR3 DNA sequence: TGTGCCAGCAGCTTAGAACAGGGCACAGATACGCAGTATTTT. It is translated as CASSLEQGTDTQYF. The chain couples TRBV7-9 to TRBJ2-3; TRBD1 might be the D (5 bases). The CDR3 is made up of 14 amino acids. V was clipped by 1 base and J by 1 base, with 6 bases between them. Germline CDR1 reads SEHNR; CDR2 reads FQNEAQ (reference sequence).

The CDR3 spells CASMRGGNTEAFF. The CDR3 DNA follows: TGTGCCAGCATGAGGGGGGGGAACACTGAAGCTTTCTTT. The chain combines TRBV28 with TRBJ1-1, with D maybe TRBD1 (6 bases). Per germline, CDR1 MDHEN and CDR2 SYDVKM. The V and J ends lost 7 bases and 1 base respectively, with 10 bases between them. The CDR3 totals 13 residues. The variable domain in full, with the rest retrieved from reference TRBV28 and TRBJ1-1, is DVKVTQSSRYLVKRTGEKVFLECVQDMDHENMFWYRQDPGLGLRLIYFSYDVKMKEKGDIPEGYSVSREKKERFSLILESASTNQTSMYLCASMRGGNTEAFFGQGTRLTVV.

This clonotype was seen only a few times. Germline and junction disagree at one end, which may indicate a read error. The V and J genes are TRBV9 and TRBJ1-1, with D perhaps matching TRBD1 (5 bases). The CDR3 has 10 amino acids. Germline CDR1 SGDLS, CDR2 YYNGEE. In DNA, the CDR3 is TGTGCCAGCAAAGAGCGTGCGACAGTCTTT. Its translation is CASKERATVF.

The chain is built from TRBV2 and TRBJ2-1; D remains ambiguous. Per germline, CDR1 SNHLY and CDR2 FYNNEI. The ends were cut back, 3 bases at V and 7 bases at J, with 10 bases in the middle. The CDR3 runs to 13 residues. CDR3 loop: CASSDSVLNEQFF. The DNA of the CDR3 is TGTGCCAGCAGTGACAGCGTCTTAAATGAGCAGTTCTTC.

This clonotype has at least ten counts. The V and J genes are TRBV14 and TRBJ2-1; 10 bases fit TRBD2. The CDR3 extends over 15 amino acids. Germline-derived CDR1 and CDR2 are SGHDN and FVKESK. Germline trimming cut 4 bases from V and 5 bases from J; bases unmatched to any gene: 5. Written as DNA, the CDR3 is TGTGCCAGCAGCCCCGGGACTAGCGTGGACAATGAGCAGTTCTTC. The encoded protein is CASSPGTSVDNEQFF. Supplemented by reference TRBV14 and TRBJ2-1, the full variable domain reads EAGVTQFPSHSVIEKGQTVTLRCDPISGHDNLYWYRRVMGKEIKFLLHFVKESKQDESGMPNNRFLAERTGGTYSTLKVQPAELEDSGVYFCASSPGTSVDNEQFFGPGTRLTVL.

The rearrangement links TRBV7-9 to TRBJ2-5; D is uncertain. Germline loops: CDR1 SEHNR, CDR2 FQNEAQ (reference sequence). V was clipped by 5 bases and J by 1 base, with 8 bases between them. This CDR3 contains 13 residues. The CDR3 DNA reads as TGTGCCAGCAGCGGACCCCTCCAAGAGACCCAGTACTTC. Encoded protein: CASSGPLQETQYF.

This clonotype appeared many times. This rearrangement joins TRBV28 to TRBJ2-7; TRBD1 aligns across 7 bases. The CDR3 spans 14 residues. V was pared by 5 bases and J by 0 bases, with 4 bases of the junction left unmatched. CDR1 MDHEN and CDR2 SYDVKM come from the germline V gene. CDR3 protein: CASSTWTGSYEQYV. CDR3 DNA sequence: TGTGCCAGCAGTACCTGGACAGGCTCCTACGAGCAGTACGTC.

At least ten counts were recorded for this clonotype. This chain uses TRBV7-9 with TRBJ2-1, with D perhaps matching TRBD2 (6 bases). V was trimmed by 4 bases and J by 5 bases, leaving 21 bases between them. Germline V gene lookup returns CDR1 SEHNR and CDR2 FQNEAQ (reference sequence). The CDR3 consists of 17 residues. The CDR3 sequence is CASSSHLGRDFHNEQFF. CDR3 sequence (DNA): TGTGCCAGCAGCTCACATCTGGGGCGGGACTTCCACAATGAGCAGTTCTTC.

This clonotype was seen many times. This CDR3 reads CASSGLAWEQYF. The DNA of the CDR3 is TGTGCCAGCAGCGGACTAGCCTGGGAGCAGTACTTC. The chain employs TRBV7-9 and TRBJ2-7; 8 bases agree with TRBD2. The CDR3 is 12 residues long. Trimming at V came to 5 bases and at J to 7 bases, leaving 4 bases not matched to a gene. Germline V gene lookup returns CDR1 SEHNR and CDR2 FQNEAQ (reference sequence).

This sequence joins TRBV29-1 and TRBJ1-2; no firm D call. The CDR3 covers 10 residues. Germline V gene lookup returns CDR1 SQVTM and CDR2 ANQGSEA. Between the trimmed V and J ends, which lost 5 bases and 6 bases, there was a span of 7 bases. CDR3 protein: CSVPGDGYTF. DNA for the CDR3: TGCAGCGTTCCTGGCGATGGCTACACCTTC. Complete variable domain (other parts from reference TRBV29-1 and TRBJ1-2): SAVISQKPSRDICQRGTSLTIQCQVDSQVTMMFWYRQQPGQSLTLIATANQGSEATYESGFVIDKFPISRPNLTFSTLTVSNMSPEDSSIYLCSVPGDGYTFGSGTRLTVV.

This clonotype was observed a handful of times. This chain links TRBV15 with TRBJ2-4; 9 nucleotides match TRBD2. Germline V gene data show CDR1 as LNHNV and CDR2 as YYDKDF (reference sequence). The CDR3 is 19 residues long. The V segment lost 2 bases and the J segment 1 base; nucleotides outside the gene matches: 12. The CDR3 region is CATSRSGSGSGGAKNIQYF. As DNA, the CDR3 is TGTGCCACCAGCAGATCGGGTAGCGGGAGTGGGGGGGCCAAAAACATTCAGTACTTC.

This clonotype was detected only a few times. The chain employs TRBV28 and TRBJ2-7, with D hard to call. Germline V gives CDR1 MDHEN, CDR2 SYDVKM. V shed 6 bases and J shed 3 bases, with 12 bases lying between them. The CDR3 is 13 residues long. The CDR3, as DNA: TGTGCCAGCAGAGCAATAAATAACTACGAGCAGTACTTC. It translates to CASRAINNYEQYF.

This sequence joins TRBV20-1 and TRBJ2-2; 16 bases are a match to TRBD2. The germline CDR1 and CDR2 sequences are DFQATT and SNEGSKA (reference sequence). This CDR3 spans 19 amino acids. V lost 0 bases and J lost 3; bases outside the gene matches: 7. CDR3 sequence reads: CSARDGTSGRALDTGELFF. In DNA form, the CDR3 reads TGCAGTGCTAGAGATGGGACTAGCGGGAGGGCCTTGGACACCGGGGAGCTGTTTTTT.

By its share, this clonotype is large. The chain uses TRBV10-2 and TRBJ2-7; perhaps TRBD1 as D (6 bases). V dropped 11 bases and J dropped 2 bases, with 13 bases sitting between them. CDR3 length: 12 amino acids. Germline V gene sequence: CDR1 WSHSY, CDR2 SAAADI. Written as DNA, the CDR3 is TGCGCCGGGGGCTGGAGTACCTACGAGCAGTACTTC. This gives the protein CAGGWSTYEQYF.